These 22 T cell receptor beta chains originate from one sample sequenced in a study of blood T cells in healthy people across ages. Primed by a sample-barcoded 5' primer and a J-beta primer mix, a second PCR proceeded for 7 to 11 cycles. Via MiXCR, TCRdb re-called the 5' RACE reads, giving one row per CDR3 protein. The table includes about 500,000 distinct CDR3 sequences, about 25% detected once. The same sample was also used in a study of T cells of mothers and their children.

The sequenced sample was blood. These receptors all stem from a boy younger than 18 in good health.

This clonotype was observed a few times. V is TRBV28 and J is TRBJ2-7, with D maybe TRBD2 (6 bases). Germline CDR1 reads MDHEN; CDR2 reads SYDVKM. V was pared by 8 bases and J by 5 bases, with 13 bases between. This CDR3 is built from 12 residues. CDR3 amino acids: CASGRGANEQYF. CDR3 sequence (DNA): TGTGCCAGCGGGCGGGGTGCCAACGAGCAGTACTTC.

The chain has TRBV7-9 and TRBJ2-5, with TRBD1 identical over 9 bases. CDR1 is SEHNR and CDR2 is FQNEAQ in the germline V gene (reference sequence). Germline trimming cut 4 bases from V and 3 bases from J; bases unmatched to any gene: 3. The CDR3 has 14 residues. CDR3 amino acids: CASSSRDREETQYF. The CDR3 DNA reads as TGTGCCAGCAGCTCCCGGGACAGGGAAGAGACCCAGTACTTC.

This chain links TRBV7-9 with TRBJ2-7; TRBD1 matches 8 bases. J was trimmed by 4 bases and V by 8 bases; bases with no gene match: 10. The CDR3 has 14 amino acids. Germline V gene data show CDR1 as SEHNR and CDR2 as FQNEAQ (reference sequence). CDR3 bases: TGTGCCAGCGGCTGGGAGGACAGGGTTTACGAGCAGTACTTC. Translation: CASGWEDRVYEQYF.

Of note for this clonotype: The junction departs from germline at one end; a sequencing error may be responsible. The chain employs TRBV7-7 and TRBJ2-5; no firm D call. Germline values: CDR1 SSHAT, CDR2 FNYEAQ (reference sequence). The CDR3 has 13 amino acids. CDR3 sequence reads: CASSKHYQETQYF. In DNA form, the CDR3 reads TGTGCTAGCAGCAAGCATTACCAAGAGACCCAGTACTTC.

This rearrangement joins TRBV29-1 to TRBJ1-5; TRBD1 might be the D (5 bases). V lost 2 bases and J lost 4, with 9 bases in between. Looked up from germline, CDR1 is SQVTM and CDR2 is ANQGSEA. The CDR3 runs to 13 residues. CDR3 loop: CSVEWGENQPQHF. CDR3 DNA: TGCAGCGTTGAATGGGGGGAAAATCAGCCCCAGCATTTT.

DNA of the CDR3: TGCGCCAGCAGCCAAGGGACAGATACCTACGAGCAGTACTTC. Protein: CASSQGTDTYEQYF. This rearrangement joins TRBV4-3 to TRBJ2-7; possible D gene TRBD1, 6 bases. Between the trimmed V and J ends, which lost 1 base and 2 bases, there was a span of 9 bases. This CDR3 region has 14 residues. From germline, CDR1 is LGHNA and CDR2 YSLEER.

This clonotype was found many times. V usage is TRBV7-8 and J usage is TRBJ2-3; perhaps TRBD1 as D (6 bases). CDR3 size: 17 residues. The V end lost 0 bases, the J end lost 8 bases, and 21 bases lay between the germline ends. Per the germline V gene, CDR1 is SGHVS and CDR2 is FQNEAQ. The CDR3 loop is CASSLARFGSVGGTQYF. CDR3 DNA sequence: TGTGCCAGCAGCTTAGCTAGGTTCGGGTCTGTAGGGGGTACGCAGTATTTT.

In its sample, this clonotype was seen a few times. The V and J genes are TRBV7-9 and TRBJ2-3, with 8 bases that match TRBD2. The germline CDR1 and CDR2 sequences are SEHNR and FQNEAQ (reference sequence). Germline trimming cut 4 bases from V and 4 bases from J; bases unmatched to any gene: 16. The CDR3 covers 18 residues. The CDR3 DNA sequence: TGTGCCAGCAGCTCGAGAGTTGAGAGCGGGGGTCGATCAGATACGCAGTATTTT. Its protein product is CASSSRVESGGRSDTQYF.

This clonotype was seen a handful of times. CDR3 sequence: CASSLATDTYEQYF. The CDR3 DNA reads TGCGCCAGCAGCCTTGCAACGGATACCTACGAGCAGTACTTC. The V and J genes are TRBV5-1 and TRBJ2-7; the D is unclear. Trimming stripped 4 bases from V and 2 bases from J, with 13 bases between. The germline gives CDR1 SGHRS, CDR2 YFSETQ. This CDR3 is 14 amino acids long.

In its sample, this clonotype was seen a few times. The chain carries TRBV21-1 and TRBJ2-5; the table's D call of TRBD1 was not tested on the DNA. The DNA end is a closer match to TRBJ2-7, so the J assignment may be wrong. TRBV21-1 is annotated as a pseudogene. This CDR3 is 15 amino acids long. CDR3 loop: CASSDKDRPTYEQYF. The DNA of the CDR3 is TGTGCCAGCAGCGATAAGGACAGGCCGACCTACGAGCAGTACTTC.

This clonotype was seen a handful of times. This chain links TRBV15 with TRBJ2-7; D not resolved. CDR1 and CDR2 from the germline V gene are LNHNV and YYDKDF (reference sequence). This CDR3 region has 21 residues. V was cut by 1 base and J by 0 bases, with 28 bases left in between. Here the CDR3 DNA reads TGTGCCACCAGCAGAGGAAATTTCATAAGGCCAGGACCAAAGAGCTCCTACGAGCAGTACTTC. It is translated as CATSRGNFIRPGPKSSYEQYF.

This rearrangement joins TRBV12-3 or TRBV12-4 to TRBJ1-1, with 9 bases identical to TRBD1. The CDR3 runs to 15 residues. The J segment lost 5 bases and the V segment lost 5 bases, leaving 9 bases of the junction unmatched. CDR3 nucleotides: TGTGCCAGCAGTCCTGTAACAGGGGGCGGAACTGAAGCTTTCTTT. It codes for CASSPVTGGGTEAFF.

The CDR3: CSAPTSGRVHRSYEQYF. As DNA, the CDR3 is TGCAGTGCCCCGACTAGCGGGAGGGTCCATCGCTCCTACGAGCAGTACTTC. This rearrangement joins TRBV20-1 to TRBJ2-5, with 14 nucleotides matching TRBD2. The end of the DNA aligns better with TRBJ2-7, so the J call may be wrong. Germline V CDR1 and CDR2: DFQATT, SNEGSKA (reference sequence). This CDR3 spans 17 amino acids.

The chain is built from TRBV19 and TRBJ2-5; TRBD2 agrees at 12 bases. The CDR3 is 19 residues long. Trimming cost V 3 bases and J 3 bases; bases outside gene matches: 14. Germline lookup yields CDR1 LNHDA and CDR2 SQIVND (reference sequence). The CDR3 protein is CASSIAPLAGGPREETQYF. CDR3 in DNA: TGTGCCAGTAGTATCGCCCCCCTAGCGGGAGGGCCTCGCGAAGAGACCCAGTACTTC.

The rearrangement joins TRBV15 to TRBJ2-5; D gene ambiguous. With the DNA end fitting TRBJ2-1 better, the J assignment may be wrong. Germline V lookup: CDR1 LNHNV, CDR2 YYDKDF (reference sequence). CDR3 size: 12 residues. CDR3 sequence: CATSRLELEQFF. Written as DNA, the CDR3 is TGTGCCACCAGCAGACTAGAGCTTGAGCAGTTCTTC.

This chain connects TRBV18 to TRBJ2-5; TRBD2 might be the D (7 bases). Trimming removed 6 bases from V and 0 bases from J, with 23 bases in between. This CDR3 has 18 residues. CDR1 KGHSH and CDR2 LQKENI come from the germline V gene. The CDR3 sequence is CASSPARGGLLNQETQYF. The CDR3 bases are TGTGCCAGCTCGCCTGCCCGCGGGGGCCTTCTTAACCAAGAGACCCAGTACTTC.

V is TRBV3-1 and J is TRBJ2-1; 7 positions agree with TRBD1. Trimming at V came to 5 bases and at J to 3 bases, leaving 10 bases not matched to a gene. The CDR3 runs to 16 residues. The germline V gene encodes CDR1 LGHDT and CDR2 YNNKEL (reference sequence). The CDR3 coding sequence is TGTGCCAGCAGCACGAGGGGGCTAGGCAACTACAATGAGCAGTTCTTC. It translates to CASSTRGLGNYNEQFF.

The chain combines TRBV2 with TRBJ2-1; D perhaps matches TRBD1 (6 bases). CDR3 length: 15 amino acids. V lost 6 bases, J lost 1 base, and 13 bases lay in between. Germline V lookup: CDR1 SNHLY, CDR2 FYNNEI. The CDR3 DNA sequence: TGTGCCAGCAGCCAGAAAGGACAGTCCTACAATGAGCAGTTCTTC. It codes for CASSQKGQSYNEQFF.

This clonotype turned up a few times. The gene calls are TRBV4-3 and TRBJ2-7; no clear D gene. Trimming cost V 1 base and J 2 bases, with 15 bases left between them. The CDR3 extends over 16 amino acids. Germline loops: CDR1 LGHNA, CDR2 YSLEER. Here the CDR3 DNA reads TGCGCCAGCAGCCAAGGTCGAACAGCGCTAACCTACGAGCAGTACTTC. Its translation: CASSQGRTALTYEQYF.

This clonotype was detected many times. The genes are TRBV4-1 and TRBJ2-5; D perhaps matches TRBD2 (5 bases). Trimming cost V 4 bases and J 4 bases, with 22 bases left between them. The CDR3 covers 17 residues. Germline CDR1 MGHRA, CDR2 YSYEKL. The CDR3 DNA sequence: TGCGCCAGCAGCCGCTCCCCCGATTTGGGGAGTGGAGAGACCCAGTACTTC. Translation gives CASSRSPDLGSGETQYF.

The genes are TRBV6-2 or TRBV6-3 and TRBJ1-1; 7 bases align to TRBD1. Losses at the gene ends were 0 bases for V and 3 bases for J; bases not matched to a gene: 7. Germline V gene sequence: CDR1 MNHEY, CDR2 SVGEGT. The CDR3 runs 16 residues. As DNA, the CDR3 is TGTGCCAGCAGTTACTCGACAGGGAGGCCGGACACTGAAGCTTTCTTT. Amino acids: CASSYSTGRPDTEAFF.

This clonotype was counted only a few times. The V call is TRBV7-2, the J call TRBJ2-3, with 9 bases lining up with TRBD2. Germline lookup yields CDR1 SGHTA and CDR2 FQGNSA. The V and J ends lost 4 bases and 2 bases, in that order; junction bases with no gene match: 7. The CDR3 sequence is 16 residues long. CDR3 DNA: TGTGCCAGCAGCTCCCAAGCGGGGGGAATCACAGATACGCAGTATTTT. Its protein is CASSSQAGGITDTQYF.